This passage covers 18 T cell receptor beta chains from one sample sequenced in a study of blood T cell repertoires in COVID-19. Clones were read by immunoSEQ multiplex PCR, and TCRdb kept only the in-frame ones, dropping some. Of roughly 190,000 clones in the sample, around 83% were seen once. Sequencing was performed on PBMCs or T cells enriched from blood (not recorded which). The receptors here all came from a woman aged 30 to 39 who had been exposed to COVID-19.

This chain links TRBV18 with TRBJ1-1, with 9 bases matching TRBD1. The CDR3 is made up of 14 amino acids. Looked up from germline, CDR1 is KGHSH and CDR2 is LQKENI. With V trimmed by 6 bases and J by 3 bases, 5 bases remained unmatched. The CDR3 is CASSRDRDDTEAFF. In nucleotides, the CDR3 is TGTGCCAGCTCTCGGGACAGGGATGACACTGAAGCTTTCTTT.

About this clone: The junction departs from the called germline gene at one end, perhaps through a read error. The J gene is TRBJ1-6, the V gene TRBV7-7; 7 nucleotides match TRBD1. Germline CDR1 and CDR2: SSHAT and FNYEAQ (reference sequence). CDR3 length: 14 residues. The CDR3 here is CASSPGTDGSPLHF. The CDR3 nucleotides are TGTGCTAGCAGCCCCGGGACAGACGGATCACCCCTCCACTTT.

V is TRBV5-1 and J is TRBJ1-2; D is perhaps TRBD1 (6 bases). The V end was cut by 0 bases, the J end by 6 bases, with 12 bases between. Germline V gene sequence: CDR1 SGHRS, CDR2 YFSETQ. There are 14 residues in the CDR3. This CDR3 reads CASSLDSDRHGYTF. CDR3 DNA: TGCGCCAGCAGCTTGGACTCGGACAGACATGGCTACACCTTC.

This chain links TRBV10-1 with TRBJ1-1, with TRBD1 matching over 7 bases. V was pared by 3 bases and J by 5 bases, with 15 bases of the junction left unmatched. The CDR3 length is 17 residues. From germline, CDR1 is WNHNN and CDR2 SYGVQD (reference sequence). The CDR3 region has the DNA TGCGCCAGCAGTGACCACAGGGGCGCGGGTGTCTCTACTGAAGCTTTCTTT. Protein: CASSDHRGAGVSTEAFF.

The chain links TRBV7-8 to TRBJ2-5; D not certain. Germline lookup yields CDR1 SGHVS and CDR2 FQNEAQ. This CDR3 has 13 residues. The V end lost 6 bases, the J end lost 1 base, and 9 bases lay between the germline ends. DNA of the CDR3: TGTGCCAGCAGTCATAAGAGCCAAGAGACCCAGTACTTC. Its protein is CASSHKSQETQYF.

The chain uses TRBV6-2 or TRBV6-3 and TRBJ2-1, with D perhaps matching TRBD2 (6 bases). This CDR3 spans 16 amino acids. In germline, CDR1 is MNHEY, CDR2 SVGEGT. The V end was cut by 6 bases, the J end by 3 bases, with 18 bases between. The CDR3 DNA is TGTGCCAGCAGCCCCGGGACTCTATTACTCTACAATGAGCAGTTCTTC. Protein: CASSPGTLLLYNEQFF.

This rearrangement joins TRBV18 to TRBJ1-1, with a tentative D call TRBD1 (5 bases). Between the trimmed V and J ends, which lost 3 bases and 1 base, there was a span of 9 bases. This CDR3 comprises 14 residues. Germline CDR1 is KGHSH and CDR2 is LQKENI. CDR3 in amino acids: CASSPGLSNTEAFF. CDR3 coding DNA: TGTGCCAGCTCACCGGGACTGTCGAACACTGAAGCTTTCTTT. The variable domain in full, completed from reference TRBV18 and TRBJ1-1, reads NAGVMQNPRHLVRRRGQEARLRCSPMKGHSHVYWYRQLPEEGLKFMVYLQKENIIDESGMPKERFSAEFPKEGPSILRIQQVVRGDSAAYFCASSPGLSNTEAFFGQGTRLTVV.

V and J are TRBV11-2 and TRBJ2-3; tentative D call: TRBD2 (6 bases). The CDR3 is 16 residues long. Trimming cost V 1 base and J 2 bases, with 13 bases left between them. From germline, CDR1 is SGHAT and CDR2 FQNNGV. The CDR3 DNA is TGTGCCAGCAGCTTAGGTCCAGGGCGGGACACAGATACGCAGTATTTT. Its translation is CASSLGPGRDTDTQYF.

The CDR3 nucleotides read TGTGCCAGCAGTGCACGGAGTACTAACTATGGCTACACCTTC. This gives the protein CASSARSTNYGYTF. The V call is TRBV27, the J call TRBJ1-2, with D uncertain. The CDR3 runs 14 residues. The germline V gene encodes CDR1 MNHEY and CDR2 SMNVEV (reference sequence). With 5 bases removed from V and 0 bases from J, the gap between germline ends came to 10 bases.

This clone was observed a single time. This chain joins TRBV2 and TRBJ1-2; D unresolved. Looked up from germline, CDR1 is SNHLY and CDR2 is FYNNEI. V was cut by 0 bases and J by 8 bases, with 7 bases left in between. CDR3 length equals 12 residues. CDR3 nucleotide sequence: TGTGCCAGCAGTGAAGCCCGGGAAGGCTACACCTTC. It encodes CASSEAREGYTF.

The J gene is TRBJ1-1, the V gene TRBV11-2, with TRBD1 as a possible D gene (5 bases). Germline CDR1 and CDR2: SGHAT and FQNNGV. The V and J ends lost 1 base and 1 base respectively, with 10 bases between them. This CDR3 is built from 15 residues. CDR3 in DNA: TGTGCCAGCAGCTTAGGTGGCGGGGCGAACACTGAAGCTTTCTTT. This codes for CASSLGGGANTEAFF.

This chain links TRBV9 with TRBJ2-3, with D possibly matching TRBD2 (5 bases). Germline V gives CDR1 SGDLS, CDR2 YYNGEE. The CDR3 length is 13 residues. V lost 0 bases and J 9 bases, leaving 11 bases between the germline ends. CDR3 nucleotide sequence: TGTGCCAGCAGCGTAGCTAGAGGGTTGACGCAGTATTTT. It is translated as CASSVARGLTQYF.

V usage is TRBV9 and J usage is TRBJ1-1, with 9 bases that match TRBD1. The CDR3 has 14 residues. V was pared by 3 bases and J by 1 base, with 1 base of the junction left unmatched. CDR1 is SGDLS and CDR2 is YYNGEE in the germline V gene. CDR3: CASSATGGNTEAFF. CDR3 nucleotides: TGTGCCAGCAGCGCGACAGGGGGGAACACTGAAGCTTTCTTT. Full variable domain (missing parts from reference TRBV9 and TRBJ1-1): DSGVTQTPKHLITATGQRVTLRCSPRSGDLSVYWYQQSLDQGLQFLIQYYNGEERAKGNILERFSAQQFPDLHSELNLSSLELGDSALYFCASSATGGNTEAFFGQGTRLTVV.

V and J are TRBV7-2 and TRBJ2-3; TRBD2 is a possible D gene (7 bases). The CDR3 runs 17 residues. V gave up 0 bases and J gave up 4 bases, with 17 bases separating them. The germline V gene has CDR1 SGHTA and CDR2 FQGNSA. The CDR3 DNA reads TGTGCCAGCAGCTTAGCGGGAGGGGCGGGGGCCCCAGATACGCAGTATTTT. Residues: CASSLAGGAGAPDTQYF.

The chain recombines TRBV7-2 with TRBJ2-7; maybe TRBD1 (6 bases). The CDR3 spans 15 residues. Germline V gene data show CDR1 as SGHTA and CDR2 as FQGNSA. Trimming took off 1 base at V and 6 bases at J, with 16 bases between the two ends. The CDR3 reads CASSLVGARGTEQYF. The CDR3 region has the DNA TGTGCCAGCAGCTTAGTGGGGGCGAGGGGGACCGAGCAGTACTTC.

The rearrangement links TRBV5-4 to TRBJ2-3; D gene uncertain. Trimming stripped 4 bases from V and 5 bases from J, with 20 bases between. In germline, CDR1 is SGHNT, CDR2 YYREEE (reference sequence). The CDR3 length is 16 residues. CDR3: CASSPSTPNVKDTQYF. In DNA form, the CDR3 reads TGTGCCAGCAGCCCATCTACCCCCAACGTTAAAGATACGCAGTATTTT.

The rearrangement uses TRBV19 and TRBJ1-1, with 10 bases aligning to TRBD1. CDR3 length equals 15 residues. The V gene end was trimmed by 5 bases and the J gene end by 1 base; junction bases not matched to a gene: 4. Germline V gene lookup returns CDR1 LNHDA and CDR2 SQIVND (reference sequence). Here the CDR3 DNA reads TGTGCCAGTAGTGACGACAGGGGGCCGAACACTGAAGCTTTCTTT. Amino acid sequence: CASSDDRGPNTEAFF.

This sequence joins TRBV18 and TRBJ2-3, with 8 bases identical to TRBD2. V shed 2 bases, J shed 1 base, and the junction held 5 bases outside the gene matches. Per the germline V gene, CDR1 is KGHSH and CDR2 is LQKENI. The CDR3 is 16 amino acids. DNA of the CDR3: TGTGCCAGCTCACCATTTGCGGGGGGTCGCACAGATACGCAGTATTTT. Translation: CASSPFAGGRTDTQYF. Full variable domain (remainder filled in from reference TRBV18 and TRBJ2-3): NAGVMQNPRHLVRRRGQEARLRCSPMKGHSHVYWYRQLPEEGLKFMVYLQKENIIDESGMPKERFSAEFPKEGPSILRIQQVVRGDSAAYFCASSPFAGGRTDTQYFGPGTRLTVL.